The 5 T cell receptor beta chains presented below share a single source sample, sequenced in a study of CD8 T cells in ankylosing spondylitis. Study-wide results and caveats: Made up of about eight highly homologous variants, a TCR beta motif appeared characteristic of ankylosing spondylitis blood.

TCRdb passed the 5' RACE reads through MiXCR, listing each CDR3 protein once. The sample holds around 770,000 distinct CDR3 sequences, around 20% seen once. The antigens for these receptors are not known. Sequenced input: blood, either unsorted or a sorted T cell fraction (not recorded which). The receptor set was obtained from a male donor with ankylosing spondylitis.

The table lists this clonotype with a few counts. This sequence joins TRBV11-1 and TRBJ1-1; maybe TRBD1 (6 bases). The CDR3 totals 18 residues. Germline CDR1 SGHAT, CDR2 FQDESV (reference sequence). V shed 5 bases and J shed 0 bases, with 22 bases lying between them. CDR3 sequence reads: CASSPSGAVVVMNTEAFF. CDR3 bases: TGTGCCAGCAGCCCCTCGGGGGCGGTTGTAGTGATGAACACTGAAGCTTTCTTT.

A few counts support this clonotype. The chain has TRBV20-1 and TRBJ2-1, with D tentatively TRBD1 or TRBD2 (5 bases each). The length of the CDR3 is 15 residues. The V end lost 5 bases, the J end lost 6 bases, and 20 bases lay between the germline ends. Germline lookup yields CDR1 DFQATT and CDR2 SNEGSKA (reference sequence). CDR3 coding DNA: TGCAGTGCTTACACTCCCGGGACGTTCCCCAATGAGCAGTTCTTC. Translation gives CSAYTPGTFPNEQFF.

A few counts support this clonotype. V gene TRBV4-1 combines with J gene TRBJ1-2; TRBD1 matches at 7 bases. The CDR3 runs to 14 residues. CDR1 is MGHRA and CDR2 is YSYEKL in the germline V gene. Losses at the gene ends were 3 bases for V and 6 bases for J; bases not matched to a gene: 7. In nucleotides, the CDR3 is TGCGCCAGCAGCCATAAGGACAGGACTAATGGCTACACCTTC. Protein: CASSHKDRTNGYTF.

The rearrangement links TRBV9 to TRBJ2-5; D not certain. Trimming took 0 bases from V and 2 from J, leaving 11 bases between them. The CDR3 has 15 amino acids. In germline, CDR1 is SGDLS, CDR2 YYNGEE. CDR3 bases: TGTGCCAGCAGCGTAGATGTAGACCTACAAGAGACCCAGTACTTC. It specifies CASSVDVDLQETQYF. The whole variable domain, remainder taken from reference TRBV9 and TRBJ2-5, is DSGVTQTPKHLITATGQRVTLRCSPRSGDLSVYWYQQSLDQGLQFLIQYYNGEERAKGNILERFSAQQFPDLHSELNLSSLELGDSALYFCASSVDVDLQETQYFGPGTRLLVL.

The chain uses TRBV20-1 and TRBJ2-1; D ambiguous. The CDR3 length is 14 residues. Germline V lookup: CDR1 DFQATT, CDR2 SNEGSKA (reference sequence). The CDR3, as DNA: TGCAGCTCCCTTAGCCCGAGCTCCTACAATGAGCAGTTCTTC. Translating it yields CSSLSPSSYNEQFF.